This is a list of T cell receptor beta chains from one sample in a study of cytomegalovirus exposure and HLA in healthy donors. Sequencing was performed with immunoSEQ multiplex PCR; in TCRdb, only in-frame clones are kept and a portion is missing. Of some 130,000 clones in the sample, 70% to 80% were seen once. The specimen was PBMCs. These receptor sequences come from a female donor in good health and CMV-seronegative. Each CDR3 is given with its conserved first and last residue. A D gene is named only where the DNA matches it firmly. Clone size appears in some rows only: once, few, many, or a class for an expanded clone.

V: TRBV30
size: once
J: TRBJ2-7
D: TRBD1
length: 12
DNA: TGTGCCTGGAGTCGACAGGGGGGCGAGCAGTACTTC
CDR3: CAWSRQGGEQYF

V: TRBV11-2
size: .
J: TRBJ2-7
D: TRBD2
length: 15
DNA: TGTGCCAGCAGTAGTTCCGGGACTAGAGGTTACGAGCAGTACTTC
CDR3: CASSSSGTRGYEQYF

V: TRBV9
size: .
J: TRBJ2-3
D: TRBD2
length: 16
DNA: TGTGCCAGCAGCGTTGTCGGGAGGGCCTTCGCAGATACGCAGTATTTT
CDR3: CASSVVGRAFADTQYF

V: TRBV7-8
size: .
J: TRBJ2-2
D: .
length: 15
DNA: TGTGCCAGCAGCTTAATCGGGGAAGACACCGGGGAGCTGTTTTTT
CDR3: CASSLIGEDTGELFF

V: TRBV4-3
size: .
J: TRBJ2-1
D: TRBD2
length: 16
DNA: TGCGCCAGCAGCCAAGATTACGGCGGGAGAAAGAATGAGCAGTTCTTC
CDR3: CASSQDYGGRKNEQFF

V: TRBV27
size: .
J: TRBJ1-1
D: .
length: 15
DNA: TGTGCCAGCAGTTTGACCCGGAGGGCGAACACTGAAGCTTTCTTT
CDR3: CASSLTRRANTEAFF

V: TRBV4-1
size: .
J: TRBJ1-3
D: .
length: 15
DNA: TGCGCCAGCAGCCAAGAGAAGAGCTCTGGAAACACCATATATTTT
CDR3: CASSQEKSSGNTIYF

V: TRBV6-1
size: .
J: TRBJ2-1
D: TRBD2
length: 13
DNA: TGTGCCAGCGGCGGGACTAGAAACAATGAGCAGTTCTTC
CDR3: CASGGTRNNEQFF

V: TRBV6-6
size: .
J: TRBJ2-7
D: .
length: 16
DNA: TGTGCCAGCAGCTTGCCCCTCTCACAGGCTATCTACGAGCAGTACTTC
CDR3: CASSLPLSQAIYEQYF

V: TRBV30
size: many
J: TRBJ1-2
D: .
length: 14
DNA: TGTGCCTGGAGTAATGAGAGAACGAACTATGGCTACACCTTC
CDR3: CAWSNERTNYGYTF

V: TRBV11-2
size: once
J: TRBJ1-2
D: TRBD1
length: 14
DNA: TGTGCCAGCAGCTACACAGGGGGCGCGAAAGGCTACACCTTC
CDR3: CASSYTGGAKGYTF

V: TRBV29-1
size: few
J: TRBJ1-5
D: .
length: 15
DNA: TGCAGCGTTGAAGGGGTGGGCAGGGGCAATCAGCCCCAGCATTTT
CDR3: CSVEGVGRGNQPQHF

V: TRBV7-9
size: .
J: TRBJ2-7
D: TRBD2
length: 15
DNA: TGTGCCAGCAGCCCACGACTAGCGGGACTGTACGAGCAGTACTTC
CDR3: CASSPRLAGLYEQYF

V: TRBV7-3
size: .
J: TRBJ2-3
D: .
length: 14
DNA: TGTGCCAGCAGCTTAGGAGGGCGCGCCGATACGCAGTATTTT
CDR3: CASSLGGRADTQYF

V: TRBV29-1
size: few
J: TRBJ1-1
D: .
length: 12
DNA: TGCAGCGTTCGGTCAGGGAAGACTGAAGCTTTCTTT
CDR3: CSVRSGKTEAFF

V: TRBV2
size: .
J: TRBJ1-2
D: .
length: 12
DNA: TGTGCAATACGGGGATCGGGTTATGGCTACACCTTC
CDR3: CAIRGSGYGYTF

V: TRBV10-3
size: .
J: TRBJ2-1
D: .
length: 15
DNA: TGTGCCATCAGCCACGTCACTAGAGTCGGGGATGAGCAGTTCTTC
CDR3: CAISHVTRVGDEQFF

V: TRBV29-1
size: .
J: TRBJ2-5
D: .
length: 14
DNA: TGCAGCGTTGAACTCCAGGGTGGCCAAGAGACCCAGTACTTC
CDR3: CSVELQGGQETQYF

V: TRBV7-2
size: .
J: TRBJ1-1
D: .
length: 14
DNA: TGTGCCAGCAGCGCCCGGACAGCGAACACTGAAGCTTTCTTT
CDR3: CASSARTANTEAFF

V: TRBV30
size: .
J: TRBJ1-5
D: .
length: 14
DNA: TGTGCCTGGACGCGGGAAGTTCGGTATCAGCCCCAGCATTTT
CDR3: CAWTREVRYQPQHF

V: TRBV13
size: .
J: TRBJ2-3
D: TRBD2
length: 16
DNA: TGTGCCAGCAGCTTAAGTCGCGGGGGGGCCACAGATACGCAGTATTTT
CDR3: CASSLSRGGATDTQYF

V: TRBV11-2
size: .
J: TRBJ1-5
D: .
length: 13
DNA: TGTGCCAGCAGCCGTGACAGAAATCAGCCCCAGCATTTT
CDR3: CASSRDRNQPQHF

V: TRBV10-3
size: .
J: TRBJ2-1
D: .
length: 12
DNA: TGTGCCATCAGTGAGGGGCTGAATGAGCAGTTCTTC
CDR3: CAISEGLNEQFF

V: TRBV7-9
size: .
J: TRBJ2-7
D: .
length: 16
DNA: TGTGCCAGCAGCTTAGACTCCGCGGCCCCAGGGGTCGAGCAGTACTTC
CDR3: CASSLDSAAPGVEQYF

V: TRBV12-5
size: once
J: TRBJ1-2
D: TRBD1
length: 15
DNA: TGTGCTAGTGGTTCCCCCTCCAGGGGGCCCAGGGGCTACACCTTC
CDR3: CASGSPSRGPRGYTF

V: TRBV5-5
size: .
J: TRBJ2-3
D: TRBD2
length: 15
DNA: TGTGCCAGCAGGTTCACTAGCGGGAGCACAGATACGCAGTATTTT
CDR3: CASRFTSGSTDTQYF

V: TRBV5-5
size: .
J: TRBJ2-7
D: .
length: 14
DNA: TGTGCCAGCAGCCAAGGGGCAGCCTCCTACGAGCAGTACTTC
CDR3: CASSQGAASYEQYF

V: TRBV6-1
size: .
J: TRBJ2-3
D: TRBD2
length: 17
DNA: TGTGCCAGCAGAGAAGCTAGCGGGGGAACTAGCACAGATACGCAGTATTTT
CDR3: CASREASGGTSTDTQYF

V: TRBV2
size: .
J: TRBJ2-7
D: TRBD1
length: 13
DNA: TGTGCCAGTGAGAGGGACAGAAGCTACGAGCAGTACTTC
CDR3: CASERDRSYEQYF

V: TRBV15
size: .
J: TRBJ2-7
D: .
length: 17
DNA: TGTGCCACCAGCAGAGATTATTTTCGAGGACAGAGCTCCGAGCAGTACTTC
CDR3: CATSRDYFRGQSSEQYF

V: TRBV5-6
size: few
J: TRBJ1-4
D: TRBD1
length: 16
DNA: TGTGCCAGCAGCTCTCCCCGGGACAGGGAGGTTGAAAAACTGTTTTTT
CDR3: CASSSPRDREVEKLFF

V: TRBV6-5
size: .
J: TRBJ1-5
D: .
length: 14
DNA: TGTGCCAGCAGTTACGTGGAGGGCGCTCAGCCCCAGCATTTT
CDR3: CASSYVEGAQPQHF

V: TRBV4-1
size: once
J: TRBJ1-2
D: .
length: 16
DNA: TGCGCCAGCAGCCAAGATCAGACACGTCAGCACTATGGCTACACCTTC
CDR3: CASSQDQTRQHYGYTF

V: TRBV28
size: once
J: TRBJ2-5
D: TRBD1
length: 14
DNA: TGTGCCAGCAGACCTACAGGGGGCAAGGAGACCCAGTACTTC
CDR3: CASRPTGGKETQYF

V: TRBV29-1
size: .
J: TRBJ2-5
D: TRBD1
length: 12
DNA: TGCAGCATGGGACAGGGTGACGAGACCCGGTACTTC
CDR3: CSMGQGDETRYF

V: TRBV9
size: .
J: TRBJ2-7
D: TRBD2
length: 14
DNA: TGTGCCAGCAGCGCCTCTAGCGGAGCCTACGAGCAGTACTTC
CDR3: CASSASSGAYEQYF

V: TRBV12-5
size: .
J: TRBJ2-3
D: .
length: 11
DNA: TGTGCTAGTTCCGAGAGAGATACGCAGTATTTT
CDR3: CASSERDTQYF

V: TRBV9
size: .
J: TRBJ2-1
D: TRBD2
length: 17
DNA: TGTGCCAGCAGCGTAGACAGCGGGGACCCCTCGCTCCATGAGCAGTTCTTC
CDR3: CASSVDSGDPSLHEQFF

V: TRBV28
size: .
J: TRBJ1-2
D: TRBD1
length: 14
DNA: TGTGCCAGCAGCAGCGGGACAGGAAACTATGGCTACACCTTC
CDR3: CASSSGTGNYGYTF

V: TRBV6-5
size: once
J: TRBJ1-5
D: TRBD1
length: 14
DNA: TGTGCCAGCAGTAGGGGACAGGGGGAACAGCCCCAGCATTTT
CDR3: CASSRGQGEQPQHF

V: TRBV13
size: few
J: TRBJ2-1
D: .
length: 14
DNA: TGTGCCAGCACCCCGTGGGGGGCCTACAATGAGCAGTTCTTC
CDR3: CASTPWGAYNEQFF

V: TRBV11-2
size: .
J: TRBJ2-5
D: TRBD2
length: 15
DNA: TGTGCCAGCAGACCGTTTCTAGCGGGAGCAGAGACCCAGTACTTC
CDR3: CASRPFLAGAETQYF

V: TRBV6-6
size: .
J: TRBJ2-2
D: .
length: 13
DNA: TGTGCCAGCAGTTACAGGGGAACCGGGGAGCTGTTTTTT
CDR3: CASSYRGTGELFF

V: TRBV10-3
size: .
J: TRBJ1-4
D: TRBD1
length: 15
DNA: TGTGCCATCAAGCCTGACAGGGATGCCAATGAAAAACTGTTTTTT
CDR3: CAIKPDRDANEKLFF

V: TRBV19
size: .
J: TRBJ1-1
D: .
length: 14
DNA: TGTGCCAGTAGTATAGTCGGCAGGGGCACTGAAGCTTTCTTT
CDR3: CASSIVGRGTEAFF

V: TRBV11-2
size: .
J: TRBJ2-1
D: .
length: 12
DNA: TGTGCCAGCAGCTTTCGCGTGGATGAGCAGTTCTTC
CDR3: CASSFRVDEQFF

V: TRBV30
size: .
J: TRBJ2-7
D: .
length: 10
DNA: TGTGCCTTCGGGCGGGGCGAGCAGTACTTC
CDR3: CAFGRGEQYF

V: TRBV6-1
size: .
J: TRBJ1-2
D: TRBD1
length: 14
DNA: TGTGCCAGTACTCCGGGACAGCGGACCTATGGCTACACCTTC
CDR3: CASTPGQRTYGYTF

V: TRBV29-1
size: .
J: TRBJ1-1
D: TRBD1
length: 12
DNA: TGCAGCATTGGAACCGGGACAGGGTCAGCTTTCTTT
CDR3: CSIGTGTGSAFF

V: TRBV7-9
size: .
J: TRBJ2-5
D: .
length: 14
DNA: TGTGCCAGCAGCTCTGGGAGTTACGAAGAGACCCAGTACTTC
CDR3: CASSSGSYEETQYF

V: TRBV6-5
size: .
J: TRBJ2-7
D: .
length: 14
DNA: TGTGCCAGCAGGTACAGGAGGAGCTCCTACGAGCAGTACTTC
CDR3: CASRYRRSSYEQYF